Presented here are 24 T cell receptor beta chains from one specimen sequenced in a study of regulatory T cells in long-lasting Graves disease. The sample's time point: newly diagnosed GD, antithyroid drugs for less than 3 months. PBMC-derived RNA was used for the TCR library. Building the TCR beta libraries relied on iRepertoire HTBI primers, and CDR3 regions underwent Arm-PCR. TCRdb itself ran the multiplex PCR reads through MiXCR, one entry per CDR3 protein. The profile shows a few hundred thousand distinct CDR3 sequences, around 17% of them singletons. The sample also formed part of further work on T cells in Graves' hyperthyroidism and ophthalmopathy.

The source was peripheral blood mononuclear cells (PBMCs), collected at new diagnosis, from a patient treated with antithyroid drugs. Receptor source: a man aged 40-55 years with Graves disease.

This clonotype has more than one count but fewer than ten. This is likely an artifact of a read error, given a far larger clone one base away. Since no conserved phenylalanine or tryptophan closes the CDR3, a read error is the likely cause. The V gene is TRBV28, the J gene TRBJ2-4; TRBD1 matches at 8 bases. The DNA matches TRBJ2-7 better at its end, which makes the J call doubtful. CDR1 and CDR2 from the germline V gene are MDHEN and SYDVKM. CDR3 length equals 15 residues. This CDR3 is CASSTAGRGLGEQYL. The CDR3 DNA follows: TGTGCCAGCAGCACAGCGGGCAGGGGGCTCGGCGAGCAGTACCTC.

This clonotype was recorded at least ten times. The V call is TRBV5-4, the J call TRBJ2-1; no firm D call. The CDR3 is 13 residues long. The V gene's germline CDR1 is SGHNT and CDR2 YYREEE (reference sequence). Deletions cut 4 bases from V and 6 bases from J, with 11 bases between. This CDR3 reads CASSPADVNEQFF. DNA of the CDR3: TGTGCCAGCAGCCCGGCGGACGTCAATGAGCAGTTCTTC.

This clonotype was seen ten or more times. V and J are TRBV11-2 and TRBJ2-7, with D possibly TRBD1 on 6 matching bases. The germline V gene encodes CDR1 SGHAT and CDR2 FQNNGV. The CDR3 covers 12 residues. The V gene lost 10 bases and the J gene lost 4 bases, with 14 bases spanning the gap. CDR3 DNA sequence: TGTGCCAAACCCAGGGGCCCATACGAGCAGTACTTC. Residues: CAKPRGPYEQYF.

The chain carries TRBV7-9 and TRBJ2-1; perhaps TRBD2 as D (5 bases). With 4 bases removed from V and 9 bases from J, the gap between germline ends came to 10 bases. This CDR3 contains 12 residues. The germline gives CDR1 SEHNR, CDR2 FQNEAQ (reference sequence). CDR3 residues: CASSSEGVEQFF. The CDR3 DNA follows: TGTGCCAGCAGCTCAGAGGGCGTTGAGCAGTTCTTC. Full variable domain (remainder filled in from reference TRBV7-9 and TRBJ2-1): DTGVSQNPRHKITKRGQNVTFRCDPISEHNRLYWYRQTLGQGPEFLTYFQNEAQLEKSRLLSDRFSAERPKGSFSTLEIQRTEQGDSAMYLCASSSEGVEQFFGPGTRLTVL.

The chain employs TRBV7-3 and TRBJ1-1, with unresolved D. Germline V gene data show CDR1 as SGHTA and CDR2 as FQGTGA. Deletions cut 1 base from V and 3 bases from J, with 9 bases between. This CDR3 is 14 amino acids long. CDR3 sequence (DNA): TGTGCCAGCAGCTTAATTGCAGACCACACTGAAGCTTTCTTT. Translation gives CASSLIADHTEAFF.

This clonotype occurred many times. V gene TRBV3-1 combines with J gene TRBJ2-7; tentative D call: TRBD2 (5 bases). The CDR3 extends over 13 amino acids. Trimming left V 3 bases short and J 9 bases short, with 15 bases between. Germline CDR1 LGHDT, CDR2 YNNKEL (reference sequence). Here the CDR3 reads CASSHRSGEWQYF. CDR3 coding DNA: TGTGCCAGCAGCCATAGGTCCGGGGAATGGCAGTACTTC.

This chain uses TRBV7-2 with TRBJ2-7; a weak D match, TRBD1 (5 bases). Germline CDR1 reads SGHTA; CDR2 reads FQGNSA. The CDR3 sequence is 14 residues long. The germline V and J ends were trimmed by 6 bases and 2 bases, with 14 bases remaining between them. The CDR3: CASSVQRGTYEQYF. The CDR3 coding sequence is TGTGCCAGCAGTGTGCAAAGGGGAACCTACGAGCAGTACTTC.

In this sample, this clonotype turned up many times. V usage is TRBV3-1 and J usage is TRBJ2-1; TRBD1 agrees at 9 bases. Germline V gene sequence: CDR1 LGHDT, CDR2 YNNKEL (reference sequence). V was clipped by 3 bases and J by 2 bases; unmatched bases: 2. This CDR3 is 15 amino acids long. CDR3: CASSQDRGAYNEQFF. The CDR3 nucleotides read TGTGCCAGCAGCCAGGACAGGGGAGCCTACAATGAGCAGTTCTTC.

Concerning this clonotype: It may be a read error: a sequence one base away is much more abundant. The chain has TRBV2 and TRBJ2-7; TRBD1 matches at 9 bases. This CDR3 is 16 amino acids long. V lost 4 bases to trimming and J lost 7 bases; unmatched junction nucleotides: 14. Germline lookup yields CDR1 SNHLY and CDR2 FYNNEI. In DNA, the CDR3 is TGTGCCAGCAGTGGTACCGGGACAGGGAGGCTGGATGAGCAGTACTTC. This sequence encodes CASSGTGTGRLDEQYF.

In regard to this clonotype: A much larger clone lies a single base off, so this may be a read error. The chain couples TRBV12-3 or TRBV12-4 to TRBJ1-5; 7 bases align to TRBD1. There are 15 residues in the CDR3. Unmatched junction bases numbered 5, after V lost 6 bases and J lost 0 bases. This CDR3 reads CASSPTGYSNQPQHF. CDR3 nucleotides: TGTGCCAGCAGCCCGACAGGGTATAGCAATCAGCCCCAGCATTTT.

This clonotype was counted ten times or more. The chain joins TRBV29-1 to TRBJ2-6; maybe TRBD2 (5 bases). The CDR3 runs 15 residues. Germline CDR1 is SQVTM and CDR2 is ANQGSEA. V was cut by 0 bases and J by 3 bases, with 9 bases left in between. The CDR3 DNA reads TGCAGCGTTGAAGAGCGGGCTAGTGGGGCCAACGTCCTGACTTTC. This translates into CSVEERASGANVLTF.

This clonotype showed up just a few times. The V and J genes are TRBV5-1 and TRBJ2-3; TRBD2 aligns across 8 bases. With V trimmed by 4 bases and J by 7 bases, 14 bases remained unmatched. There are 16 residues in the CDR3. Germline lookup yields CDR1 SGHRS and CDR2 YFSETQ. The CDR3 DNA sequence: TGCGCCAGCAGCCCCATTACCCGGGGGGGCTCAAATACGCAGTATTTT. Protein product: CASSPITRGGSNTQYF.

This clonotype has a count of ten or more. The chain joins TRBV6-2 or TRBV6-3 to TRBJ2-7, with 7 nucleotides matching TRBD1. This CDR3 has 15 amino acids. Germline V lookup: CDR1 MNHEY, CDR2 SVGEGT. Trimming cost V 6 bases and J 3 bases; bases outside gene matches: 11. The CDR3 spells CASRPTGLGNYEQYF. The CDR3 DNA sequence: TGTGCCAGCAGGCCGACAGGGTTGGGGAACTACGAGCAGTACTTC.

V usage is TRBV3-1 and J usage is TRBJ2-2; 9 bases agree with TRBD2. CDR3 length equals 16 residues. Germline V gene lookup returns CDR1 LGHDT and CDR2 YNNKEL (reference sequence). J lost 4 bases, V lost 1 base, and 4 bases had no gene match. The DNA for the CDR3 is TGTGCCAGCAGCCAAGGGACAGCGGGGGGCACCGGGGAGCTGTTTTTT. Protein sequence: CASSQGTAGGTGELFF.

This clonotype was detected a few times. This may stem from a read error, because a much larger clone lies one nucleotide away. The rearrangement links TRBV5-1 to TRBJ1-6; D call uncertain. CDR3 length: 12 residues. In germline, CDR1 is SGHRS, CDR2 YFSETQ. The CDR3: CASSLGNSPLHF. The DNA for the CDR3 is TGTGCCAGCAGCTTGGGTAATTCACCCCTCCACTTT. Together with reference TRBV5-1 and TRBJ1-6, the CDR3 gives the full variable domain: KAGVTQTPRYLIKTRGQQVTLSCSPISGHRSVSWYQQTPGQGLQFLFEYFSETQRNKGNFPGRFSGRQFSNSRSEMNVSTLELGDSALYLCASSLGNSPLHFGNGTRLTVT.

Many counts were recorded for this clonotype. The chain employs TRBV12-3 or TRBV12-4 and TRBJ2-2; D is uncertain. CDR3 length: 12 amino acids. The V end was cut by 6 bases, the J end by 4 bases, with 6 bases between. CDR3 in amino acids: CASSVGTGELFF. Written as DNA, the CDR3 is TGTGCCAGCAGCGTAGGCACCGGGGAGCTGTTTTTT.

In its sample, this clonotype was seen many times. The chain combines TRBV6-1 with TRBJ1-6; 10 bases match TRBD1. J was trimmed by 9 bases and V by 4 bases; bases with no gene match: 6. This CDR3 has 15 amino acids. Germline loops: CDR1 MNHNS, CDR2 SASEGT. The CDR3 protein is CASSVDRGHGSPLHF. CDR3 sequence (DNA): TGTGCCAGCAGTGTCGACAGGGGGCATGGTTCACCCCTCCACTTT.

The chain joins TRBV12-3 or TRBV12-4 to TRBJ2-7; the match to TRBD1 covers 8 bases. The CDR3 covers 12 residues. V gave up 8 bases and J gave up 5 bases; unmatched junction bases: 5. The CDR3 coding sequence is TGTGCCAGCGGCCGGGACAGGCACGAGCAGTACTTC. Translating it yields CASGRDRHEQYF.

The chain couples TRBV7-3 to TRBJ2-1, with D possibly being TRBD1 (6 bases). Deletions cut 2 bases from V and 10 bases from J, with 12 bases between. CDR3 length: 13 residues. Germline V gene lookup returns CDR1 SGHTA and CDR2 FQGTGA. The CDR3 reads CASSLGGNYEQFF. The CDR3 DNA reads TGTGCCAGCAGCTTAGGGGGCAACTACGAGCAGTTCTTC.

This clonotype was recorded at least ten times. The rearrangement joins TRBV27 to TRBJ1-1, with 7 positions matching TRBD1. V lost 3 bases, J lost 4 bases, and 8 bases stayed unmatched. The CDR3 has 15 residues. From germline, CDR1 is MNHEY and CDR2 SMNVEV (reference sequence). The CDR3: CASSFRARGLTEAFF. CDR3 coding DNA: TGTGCCAGCAGTTTCAGGGCGAGGGGGCTCACTGAAGCTTTCTTT.

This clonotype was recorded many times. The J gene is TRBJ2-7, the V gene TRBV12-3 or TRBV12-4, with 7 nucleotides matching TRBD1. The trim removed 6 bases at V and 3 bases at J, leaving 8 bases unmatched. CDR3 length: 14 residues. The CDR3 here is CASSATGSGYEQYF. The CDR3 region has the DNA TGTGCCAGCAGCGCGACAGGGTCCGGCTACGAGCAGTACTTC.

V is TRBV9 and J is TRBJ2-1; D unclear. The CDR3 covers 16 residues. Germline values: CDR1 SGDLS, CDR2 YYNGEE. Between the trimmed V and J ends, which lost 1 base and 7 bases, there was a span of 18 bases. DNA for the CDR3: TGTGCCAGCAGCGTAAGTTCTGGGTCTCCTAGGAATGAGCAGTTCTTC. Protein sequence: CASSVSSGSPRNEQFF.

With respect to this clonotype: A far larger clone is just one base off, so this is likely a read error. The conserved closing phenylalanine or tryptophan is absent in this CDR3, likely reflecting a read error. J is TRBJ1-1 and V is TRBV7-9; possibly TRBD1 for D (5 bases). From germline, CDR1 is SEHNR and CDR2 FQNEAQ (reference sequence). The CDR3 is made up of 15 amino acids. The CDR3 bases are TGCGCCAGCAGCCAAGATCGGGGCATGAACACTGAAGCTTTCCTT. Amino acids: CASSQDRGMNTEAFL.

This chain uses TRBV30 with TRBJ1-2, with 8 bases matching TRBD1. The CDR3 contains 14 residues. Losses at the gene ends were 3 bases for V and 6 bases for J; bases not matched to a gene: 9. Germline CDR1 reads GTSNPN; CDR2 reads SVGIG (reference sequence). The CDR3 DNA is TGTGCCTGGAGCGTAGGGCAGGGGGCGCATGGCTACACCTTC. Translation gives CAWSVGQGAHGYTF. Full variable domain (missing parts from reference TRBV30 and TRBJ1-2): SQTIHQWPATLVQPVGSPLSLECTVEGTSNPNLYWYRQAAGRGLQLLFYSVGIGQISSEVPQNLSASRPQDRQFILSSKKLLLSDSGFYLCAWSVGQGAHGYTFGSGTRLTVV.